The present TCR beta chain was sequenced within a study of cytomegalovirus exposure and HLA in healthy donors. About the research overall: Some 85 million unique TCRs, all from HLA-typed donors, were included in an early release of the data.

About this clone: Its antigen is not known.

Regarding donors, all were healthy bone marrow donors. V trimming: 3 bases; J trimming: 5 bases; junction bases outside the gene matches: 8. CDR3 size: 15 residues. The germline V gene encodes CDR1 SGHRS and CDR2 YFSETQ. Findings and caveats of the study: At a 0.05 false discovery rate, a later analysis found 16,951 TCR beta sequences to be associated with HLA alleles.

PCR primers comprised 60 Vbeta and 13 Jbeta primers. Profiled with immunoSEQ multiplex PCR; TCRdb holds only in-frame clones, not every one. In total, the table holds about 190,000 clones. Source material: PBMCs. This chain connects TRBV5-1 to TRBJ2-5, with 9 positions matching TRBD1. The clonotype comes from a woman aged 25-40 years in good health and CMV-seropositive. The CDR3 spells CASSSGQGSLETQYF. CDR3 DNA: TGCGCCAGCAGCTCCGGACAGGGGAGTTTGGAGACCCAGTACTTC.